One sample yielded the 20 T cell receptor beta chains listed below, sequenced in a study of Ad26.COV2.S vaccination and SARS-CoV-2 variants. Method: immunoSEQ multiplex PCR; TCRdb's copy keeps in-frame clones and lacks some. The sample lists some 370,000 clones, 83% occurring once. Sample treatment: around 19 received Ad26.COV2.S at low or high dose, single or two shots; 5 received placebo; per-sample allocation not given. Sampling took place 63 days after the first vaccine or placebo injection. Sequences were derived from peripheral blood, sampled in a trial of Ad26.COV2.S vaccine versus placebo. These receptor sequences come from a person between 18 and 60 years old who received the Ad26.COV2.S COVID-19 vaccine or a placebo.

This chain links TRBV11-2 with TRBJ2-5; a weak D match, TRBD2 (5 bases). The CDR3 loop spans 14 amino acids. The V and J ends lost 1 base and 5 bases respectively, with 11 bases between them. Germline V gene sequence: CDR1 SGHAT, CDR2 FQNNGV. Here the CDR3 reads CASSLAGGLETQYF. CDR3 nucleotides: TGTGCCAGCAGCTTAGCAGGAGGCCTTGAGACCCAGTACTTC.

The CDR3 protein is CASSIRGTDTQYF. In nucleotides, the CDR3 is TGTGCCAGCAGTATTCGGGGCACAGATACGCAGTATTTT. The chain uses TRBV6-5 and TRBJ2-3; no reliable D call. Trimming pared 5 bases from V and 1 base from J, leaving 7 bases between. This CDR3 is 13 amino acids long. Germline V gene sequence: CDR1 MNHEY, CDR2 SVGAGI.

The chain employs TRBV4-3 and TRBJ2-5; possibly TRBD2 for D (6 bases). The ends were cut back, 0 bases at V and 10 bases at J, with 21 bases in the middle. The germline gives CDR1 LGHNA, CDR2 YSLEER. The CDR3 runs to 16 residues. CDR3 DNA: TGCGCCAGCAGCCAAGACGGAACCATTAGCGGAGAACGCCAGTACTTC. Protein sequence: CASSQDGTISGERQYF.

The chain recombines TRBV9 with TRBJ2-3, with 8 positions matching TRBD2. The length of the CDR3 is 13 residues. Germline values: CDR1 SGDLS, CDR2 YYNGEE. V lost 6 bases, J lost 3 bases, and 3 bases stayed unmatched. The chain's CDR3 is CASMRGETDTQYF. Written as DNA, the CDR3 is TGTGCCAGCATGCGGGGGGAAACAGATACGCAGTATTTT.

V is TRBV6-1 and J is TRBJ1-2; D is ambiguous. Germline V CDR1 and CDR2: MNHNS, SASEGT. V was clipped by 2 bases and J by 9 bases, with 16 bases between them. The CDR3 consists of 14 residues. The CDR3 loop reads CASSEPRRPMRYTF. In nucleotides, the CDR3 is TGTGCCAGCAGTGAACCCCGCCGGCCTATGCGCTACACCTTC.

CDR3 sequence: CASSLVDRNTGELFF. The CDR3, as DNA: TGTGCCAGCAGCTTGGTGGATAGAAACACCGGGGAGCTGTTTTTT. This rearrangement joins TRBV5-8 to TRBJ2-2; D unclear. There are 15 residues in the CDR3. Trimming stripped 0 bases from V and 2 bases from J, with 8 bases between. Germline CDR1 SGHTS, CDR2 YDEGEE.

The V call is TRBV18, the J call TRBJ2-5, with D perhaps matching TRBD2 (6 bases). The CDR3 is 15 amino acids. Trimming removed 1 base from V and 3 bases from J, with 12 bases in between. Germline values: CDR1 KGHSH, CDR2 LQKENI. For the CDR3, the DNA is TGTGCCAGCTCACCACTCTCTAGCGCGAAAGAGACCCAGTACTTC. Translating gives CASSPLSSAKETQYF.

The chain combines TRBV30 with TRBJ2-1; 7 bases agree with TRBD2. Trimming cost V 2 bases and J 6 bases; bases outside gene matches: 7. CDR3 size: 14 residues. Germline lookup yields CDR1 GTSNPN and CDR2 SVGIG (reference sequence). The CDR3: CAWSLGAGVNEQFF. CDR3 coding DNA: TGTGCCTGGAGTTTAGGGGCGGGGGTCAATGAGCAGTTCTTC.

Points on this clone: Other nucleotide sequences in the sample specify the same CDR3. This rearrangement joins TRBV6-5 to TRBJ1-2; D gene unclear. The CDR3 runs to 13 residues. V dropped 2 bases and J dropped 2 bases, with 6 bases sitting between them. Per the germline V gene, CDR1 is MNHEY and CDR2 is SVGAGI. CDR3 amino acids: CASSYDGNYGYTF. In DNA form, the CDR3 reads TGTGCCAGCAGTTACGACGGAAACTATGGCTACACCTTC.

CDR3 sequence reads: CASSFGTGTYNEQFF. The CDR3 bases are TGTGCCAGCAGCTTTGGGACAGGGACCTACAATGAGCAGTTCTTC. The V gene is TRBV7-9, the J gene TRBJ2-1; 9 nucleotides line up with TRBD1. Unmatched junction bases numbered 2, after V lost 3 bases and J lost 2 bases. This CDR3 spans 15 amino acids. Germline values: CDR1 SEHNR, CDR2 FQNEAQ (reference sequence).

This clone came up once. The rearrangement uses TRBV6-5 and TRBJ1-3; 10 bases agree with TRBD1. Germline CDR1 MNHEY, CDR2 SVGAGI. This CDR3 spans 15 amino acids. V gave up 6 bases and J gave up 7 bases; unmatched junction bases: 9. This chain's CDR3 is CASSDPGQGMNTIYF. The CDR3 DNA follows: TGTGCCAGCAGCGATCCGGGACAGGGGATGAACACCATATATTTT.

The CDR3 DNA sequence: TGCAGTGCCCTTGACCGGGCTTACACCTTC. It codes for CSALDRAYTF. This rearrangement joins TRBV20-1 to TRBJ1-2, with D unclear. Germline V CDR1 and CDR2: DFQATT, SNEGSKA (reference sequence). V was shortened by 6 bases and J by 11 bases, with 13 bases between the two germline ends. The CDR3 spans 10 residues.

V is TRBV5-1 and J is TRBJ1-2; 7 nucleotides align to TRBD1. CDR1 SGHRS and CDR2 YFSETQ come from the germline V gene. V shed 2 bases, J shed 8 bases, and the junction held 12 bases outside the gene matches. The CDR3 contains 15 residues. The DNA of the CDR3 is TGCGCCAGCAGCTTCGGGACAGAACCTATGGAGGGCTACACCTTC. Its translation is CASSFGTEPMEGYTF.

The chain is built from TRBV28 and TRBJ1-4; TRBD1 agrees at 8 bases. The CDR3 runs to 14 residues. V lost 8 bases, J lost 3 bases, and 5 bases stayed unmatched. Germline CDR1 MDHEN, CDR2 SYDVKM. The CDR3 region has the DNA TGTGCCAGCCTATCGACAGGGGCTAATGAAAAACTGTTTTTT. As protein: CASLSTGANEKLFF.

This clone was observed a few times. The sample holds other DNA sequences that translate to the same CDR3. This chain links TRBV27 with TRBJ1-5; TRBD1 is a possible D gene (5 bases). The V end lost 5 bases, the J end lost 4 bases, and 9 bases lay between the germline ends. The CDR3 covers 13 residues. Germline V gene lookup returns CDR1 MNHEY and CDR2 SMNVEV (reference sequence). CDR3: CASSQGRNQPQHF. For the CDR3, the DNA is TGTGCCAGCAGTCAGGGCAGGAATCAGCCCCAGCATTTT.

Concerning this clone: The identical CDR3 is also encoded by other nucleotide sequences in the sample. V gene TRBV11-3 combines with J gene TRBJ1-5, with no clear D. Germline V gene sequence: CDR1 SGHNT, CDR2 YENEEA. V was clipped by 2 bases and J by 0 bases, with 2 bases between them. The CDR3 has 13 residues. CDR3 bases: TGTGCCAGCAGCTTATATAGCAATCAGCCCCAGCATTTT. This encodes CASSLYSNQPQHF.

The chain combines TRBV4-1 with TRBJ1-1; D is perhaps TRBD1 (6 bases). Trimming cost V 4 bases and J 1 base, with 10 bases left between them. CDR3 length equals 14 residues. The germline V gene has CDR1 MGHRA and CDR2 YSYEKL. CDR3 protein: CASSRTRGNTEAFF. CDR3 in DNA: TGCGCCAGCAGCCGAACCAGGGGGAACACTGAAGCTTTCTTT.

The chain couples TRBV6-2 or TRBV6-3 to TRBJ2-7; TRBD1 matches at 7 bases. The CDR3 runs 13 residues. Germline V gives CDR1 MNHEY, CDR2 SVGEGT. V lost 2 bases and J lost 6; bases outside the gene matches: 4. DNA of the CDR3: TGTGCCAGCAGTTACCGACAGGGATCCGAGCAGTACTTC. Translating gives CASSYRQGSEQYF.

This chain's CDR3 is CASSPEGAGIRSPLHF. The CDR3, as DNA: TGTGCCAGCAGCCCCGAAGGGGCAGGGATAAGGTCACCCCTCCACTTT. The chain recombines TRBV9 with TRBJ1-6, with D possibly being TRBD1 (5 bases). Germline V gene data show CDR1 as SGDLS and CDR2 as YYNGEE. The germline V and J ends were trimmed by 4 bases and 10 bases, with 21 bases remaining between them. CDR3 length equals 16 residues.

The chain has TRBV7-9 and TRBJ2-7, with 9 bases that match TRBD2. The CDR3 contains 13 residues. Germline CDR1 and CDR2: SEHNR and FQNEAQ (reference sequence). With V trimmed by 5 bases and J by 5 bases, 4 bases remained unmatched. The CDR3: CASSPGTSHEQYF. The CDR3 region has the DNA TGTGCCAGCAGCCCTGGGACTAGCCACGAGCAGTACTTC.